The clone carrying this T cell receptor (beta chain) occurred a few times. What it recognizes is unknown. Individual cDNA molecules received unique molecular identifiers during library preparation. TCRdb used MiXCR to reprocess the 5' RACE reads, holding one entry per CDR3 protein. The repertoire holds about 60,000 distinct CDR3 sequences, roughly 13% seen once, with 9.5% to 10% in the top ten. Trimming took off 5 bases at V and 7 bases at J, with 9 bases between the two ends. The CDR3 consists of 11 residues. The data originate from a study of early T cells in non-severe SARS-CoV-2 infection. Points from the study as a whole: VDJdb matching skewed toward anti-spike CD8 responses, missing private and CD4 specificities.

The V and J genes are TRBV12-3 or TRBV12-4 and TRBJ2-7; D gene unclear. This TCR came from an adult who was a healthcare worker with PCR-confirmed SARS-CoV-2 infection or an uninfected control (not recorded which). The source material was whole blood. In nucleotides, the CDR3 is TGTGCCAGCAGTCCCAAGAGGGAGCAGTACTTC. Its translation is CASSPKREQYF.